The TCR beta chain under discussion was sequenced for a study of shared clonotypes between healthy human individuals. CDR1 and CDR2 from the germline V gene are GTSNPN and SVGIG (reference sequence). Unmatched junction bases numbered 2, after V lost 1 base and J lost 6 bases. The CDR3 length is 12 residues. Study-wide results and caveats: Generally, naive subsets (rather than memory subsets) showed larger estimated richness.

Assay runs were performed at deep level. Measured with immunoSEQ multiplex PCR; TCRdb has only the in-frame clones, and not every one. Of approximately 740,000 clones in the sample, roughly 70% were seen once. This clone was counted a few times. Its antigen is not known. The TCR originated in a woman aged 25 to 45 in good health. Input material: memory CD4+ T cells sorted from blood. Subset noted: CD45RA-negative fraction. J is TRBJ1-1 and V is TRBV30, with TRBD1 matching 7 bases. The DNA for the CDR3 is TGTGCCTGGAGTGCCCAGGGGGCTGAAGCTTTCTTT. It codes for CAWSAQGAEAFF.